This TCR beta chain was captured by sequencing in a study of blood T cell repertoires in COVID-19. TCRdb's table, derived via immunoSEQ multiplex PCR, lists solely in-frame clones and lacks some. The top ten clones hold 6.5% to 8.5% of a sample with about 110,000 clones, less than 75% of them seen once. The sequenced material came from peripheral blood. The clonotype originates from a woman aged 60-75 years with acute or convalescent COVID-19.

DNA of the CDR3: TGTGCCAGCAGACCCGAGGCACAGGGAGGGAAACTGTTTTTT. Translated, it gives CASRPEAQGGKLFF. V and J are TRBV6-5 and TRBJ1-4, with TRBD1 as a possible D gene (6 bases). V dropped 6 bases and J dropped 11 bases, with 19 bases sitting between them. CDR1 is MNHEY, CDR2 SVGAGI, per germline. The CDR3 has 14 amino acids.